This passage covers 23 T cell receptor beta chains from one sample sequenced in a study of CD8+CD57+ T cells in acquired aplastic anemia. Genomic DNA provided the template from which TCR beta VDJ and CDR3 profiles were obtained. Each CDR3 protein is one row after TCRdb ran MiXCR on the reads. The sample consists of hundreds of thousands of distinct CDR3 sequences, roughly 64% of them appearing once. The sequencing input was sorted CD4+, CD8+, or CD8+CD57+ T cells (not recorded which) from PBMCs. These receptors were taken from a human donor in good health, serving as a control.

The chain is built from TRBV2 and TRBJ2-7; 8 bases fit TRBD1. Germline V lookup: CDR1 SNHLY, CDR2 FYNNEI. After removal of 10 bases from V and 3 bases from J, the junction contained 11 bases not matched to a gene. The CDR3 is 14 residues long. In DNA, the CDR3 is TGTGCCACCAGGAGAACCGGGACAGGCTACGAGCAGTACTTC. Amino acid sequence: CATRRTGTGYEQYF.

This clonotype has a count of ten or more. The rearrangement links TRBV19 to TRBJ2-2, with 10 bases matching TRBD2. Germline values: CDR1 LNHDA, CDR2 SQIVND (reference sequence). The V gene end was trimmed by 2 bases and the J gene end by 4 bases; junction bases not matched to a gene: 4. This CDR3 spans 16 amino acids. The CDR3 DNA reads TGTGCCAGTAGTATAAGCGGGGGGGCGTCCACCGGGGAGCTGTTTTTT. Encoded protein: CASSISGGASTGELFF.

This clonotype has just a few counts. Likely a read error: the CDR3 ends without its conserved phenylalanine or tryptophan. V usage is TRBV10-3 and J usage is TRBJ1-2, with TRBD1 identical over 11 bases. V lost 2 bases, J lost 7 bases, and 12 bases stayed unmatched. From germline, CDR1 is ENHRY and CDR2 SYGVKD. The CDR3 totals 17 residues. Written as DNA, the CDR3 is TGTGCCATCAGTGAGACAAGAACCGGGACAGGGGGATTTGGCTACACCCTC. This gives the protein CAISETRTGTGGFGYTL.

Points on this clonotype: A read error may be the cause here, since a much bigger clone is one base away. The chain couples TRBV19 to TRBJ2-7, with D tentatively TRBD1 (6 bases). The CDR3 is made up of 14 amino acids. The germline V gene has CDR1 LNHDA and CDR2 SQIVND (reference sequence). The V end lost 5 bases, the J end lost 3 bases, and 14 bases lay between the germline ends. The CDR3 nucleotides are TGTGCCAGTAGTTGGGTGGGGGCACTCTACGAGCAGTACTTC. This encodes CASSWVGALYEQYF.

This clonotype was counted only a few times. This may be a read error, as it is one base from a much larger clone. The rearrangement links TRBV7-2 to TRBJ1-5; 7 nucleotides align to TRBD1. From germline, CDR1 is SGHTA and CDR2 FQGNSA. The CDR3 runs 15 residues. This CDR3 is CASSSGGYSNQPRHF. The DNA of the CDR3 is TGTGCCAGCAGCTCAGGGGGATATAGCAATCAGCCCCGGCATTTT.

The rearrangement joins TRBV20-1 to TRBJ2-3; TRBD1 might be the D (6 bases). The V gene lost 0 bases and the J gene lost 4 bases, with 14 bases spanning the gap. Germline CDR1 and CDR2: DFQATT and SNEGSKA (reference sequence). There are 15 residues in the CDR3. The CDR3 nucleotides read TGCAGTGCTAGAGATTCACAGGGCCGGGCAGATACGCAGTATTTT. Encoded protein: CSARDSQGRADTQYF.

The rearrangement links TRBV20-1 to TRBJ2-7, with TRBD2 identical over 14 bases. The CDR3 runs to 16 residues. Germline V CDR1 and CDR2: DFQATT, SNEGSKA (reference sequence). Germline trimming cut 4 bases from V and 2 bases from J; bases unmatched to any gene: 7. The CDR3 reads CSATVTSGGGAYEQYF. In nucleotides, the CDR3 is TGCAGTGCTACCGTGACTAGCGGGGGGGGGGCCTACGAGCAGTACTTC.

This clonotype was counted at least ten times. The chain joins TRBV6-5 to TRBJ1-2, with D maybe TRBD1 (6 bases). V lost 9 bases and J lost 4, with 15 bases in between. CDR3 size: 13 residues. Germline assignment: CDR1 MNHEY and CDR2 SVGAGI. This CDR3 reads CASCPGHFYGYTF. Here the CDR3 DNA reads TGTGCCAGTTGCCCGGGACACTTCTATGGCTACACCTTC.

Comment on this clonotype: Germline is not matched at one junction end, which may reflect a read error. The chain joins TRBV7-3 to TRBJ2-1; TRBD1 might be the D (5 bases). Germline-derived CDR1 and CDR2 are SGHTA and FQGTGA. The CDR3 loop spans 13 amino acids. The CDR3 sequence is CASSPDTNNQQFF. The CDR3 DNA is TGCGCCAGCAGCCCGGACACTAACAATCAGCAGTTCTTC. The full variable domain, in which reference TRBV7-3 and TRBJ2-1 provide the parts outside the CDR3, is GAGVSQTPSNKVTEKGKYVELRCDPISGHTALYWYRQSLGQGPEFLIYFQGTGAADDSGLPNDRFFAVRPEGSVSTLKIQRTERGDSAVYLCASSPDTNNQQFFGPGTRLTVL.

CDR3 amino acids: CASSIFGDNQPQHF. DNA of the CDR3: TGTGCCAGTAGTATATTCGGGGACAATCAGCCCCAGCATTTT. The chain uses TRBV19 and TRBJ1-5; D unclear. The CDR3 has 14 amino acids. Germline lookup yields CDR1 LNHDA and CDR2 SQIVND (reference sequence). The ends were cut back, 2 bases at V and 3 bases at J, with 8 bases in the middle.

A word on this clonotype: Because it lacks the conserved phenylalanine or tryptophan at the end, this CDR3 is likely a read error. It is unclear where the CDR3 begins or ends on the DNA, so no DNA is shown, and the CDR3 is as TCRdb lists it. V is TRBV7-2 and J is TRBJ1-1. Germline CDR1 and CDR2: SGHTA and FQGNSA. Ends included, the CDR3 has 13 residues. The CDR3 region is CASSLGGRCEDSI.

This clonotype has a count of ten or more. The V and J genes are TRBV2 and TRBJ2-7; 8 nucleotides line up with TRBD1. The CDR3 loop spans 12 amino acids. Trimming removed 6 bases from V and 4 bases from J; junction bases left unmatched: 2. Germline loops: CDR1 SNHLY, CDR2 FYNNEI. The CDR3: CASSRQGYEQYF. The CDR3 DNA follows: TGTGCCAGCAGCCGACAGGGGTACGAGCAGTACTTC. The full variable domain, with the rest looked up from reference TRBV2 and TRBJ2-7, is EPEVTQTPSHQVTQMGQEVILRCVPISNHLYFYWYRQILGQKVEFLVSFYNNEISEKSEIFDDQFSVERPDGSNFTLKIRSTKLEDSAMYFCASSRQGYEQYFGPGTRLTVT.

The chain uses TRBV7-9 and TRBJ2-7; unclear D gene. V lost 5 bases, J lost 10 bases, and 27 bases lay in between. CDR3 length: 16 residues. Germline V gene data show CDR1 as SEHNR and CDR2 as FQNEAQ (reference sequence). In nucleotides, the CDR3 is TGTGCCAGCAGCGTCGTGCGAGCAAATTACTACACCGTCCAGTACTTC. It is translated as CASSVVRANYYTVQYF.

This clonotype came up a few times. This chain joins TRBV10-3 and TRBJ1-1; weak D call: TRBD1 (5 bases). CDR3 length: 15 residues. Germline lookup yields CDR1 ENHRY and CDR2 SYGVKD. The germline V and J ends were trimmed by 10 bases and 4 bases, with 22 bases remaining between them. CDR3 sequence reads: CATLRKGPGGTEAFF. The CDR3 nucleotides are TGTGCCACTTTAAGAAAGGGGCCCGGTGGCACTGAAGCTTTCTTT.

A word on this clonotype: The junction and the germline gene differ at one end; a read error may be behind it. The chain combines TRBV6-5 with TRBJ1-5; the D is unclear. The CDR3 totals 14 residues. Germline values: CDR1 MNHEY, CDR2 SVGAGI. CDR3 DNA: TGTGCCAGTACCGCCGACGTTAGCAGTCAGCCCCAGCATTTT. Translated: CASTADVSSQPQHF.

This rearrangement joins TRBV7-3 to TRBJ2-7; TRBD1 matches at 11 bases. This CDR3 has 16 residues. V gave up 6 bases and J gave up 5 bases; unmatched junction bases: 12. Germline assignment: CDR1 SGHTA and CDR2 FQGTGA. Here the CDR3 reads CASSPGQGARFHEQYF. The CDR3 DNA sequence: TGTGCCAGCAGTCCCGGACAGGGGGCGCGGTTCCACGAGCAGTACTTC.

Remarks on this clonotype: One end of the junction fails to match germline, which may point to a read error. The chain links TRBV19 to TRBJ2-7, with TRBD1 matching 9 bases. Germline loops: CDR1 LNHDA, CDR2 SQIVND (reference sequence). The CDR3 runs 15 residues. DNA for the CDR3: TGTGCCAGTAGTTTGGGACAGGGAGACCTCATCGAGCACTACTTC. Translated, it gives CASSLGQGDLIEHYF.

CDR3 amino acids: CASSSPPGGWYYEQYF. In nucleotides, the CDR3 is TGTGCCAGTAGTTCACCCCCTGGCGGTTGGTACTACGAGCAGTACTTC. This rearrangement joins TRBV12-5 to TRBJ2-7; no firm D call. This CDR3 is built from 16 residues. Germline lookup yields CDR1 LGHNT and CDR2 FRNRAP.

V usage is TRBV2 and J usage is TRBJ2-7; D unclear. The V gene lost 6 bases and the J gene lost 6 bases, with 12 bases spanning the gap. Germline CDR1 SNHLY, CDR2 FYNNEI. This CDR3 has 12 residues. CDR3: CASSPTTCEQYF. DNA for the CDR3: TGTGCCAGCAGCCCAACAACCTGCGAGCAGTACTTC.

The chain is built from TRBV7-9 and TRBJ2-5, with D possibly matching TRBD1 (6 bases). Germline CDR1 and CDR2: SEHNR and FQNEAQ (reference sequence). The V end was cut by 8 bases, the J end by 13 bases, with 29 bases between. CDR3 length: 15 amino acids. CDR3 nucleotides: TGTGCCAGCGGCTACCTGGGCAGGGGACAAGACTACACGTACTTC. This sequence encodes CASGYLGRGQDYTYF.

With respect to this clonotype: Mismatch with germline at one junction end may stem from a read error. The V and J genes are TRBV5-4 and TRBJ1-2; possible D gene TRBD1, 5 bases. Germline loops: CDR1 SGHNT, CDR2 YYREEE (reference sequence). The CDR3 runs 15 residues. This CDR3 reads CASTRPTGGNSGYTF. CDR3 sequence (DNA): TGTGCCAGCACCCGGCCCACAGGAGGGAACTCTGGCTACACCTTC.

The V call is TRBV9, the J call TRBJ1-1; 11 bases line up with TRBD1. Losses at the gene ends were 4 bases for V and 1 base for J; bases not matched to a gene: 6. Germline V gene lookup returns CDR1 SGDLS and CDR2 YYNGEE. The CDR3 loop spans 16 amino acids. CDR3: CASSNGQGARNTEAFF. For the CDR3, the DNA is TGTGCCAGCAGCAACGGACAGGGGGCGAGGAACACTGAAGCTTTCTTT.

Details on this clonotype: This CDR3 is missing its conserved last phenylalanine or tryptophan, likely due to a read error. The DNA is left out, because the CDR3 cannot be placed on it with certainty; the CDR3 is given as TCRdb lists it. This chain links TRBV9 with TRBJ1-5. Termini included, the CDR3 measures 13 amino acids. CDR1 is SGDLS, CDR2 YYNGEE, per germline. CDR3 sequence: CASSVVGLTPETL.